This T cell receptor (beta chain) was sequenced during a study of shared clonotypes between healthy human individuals. Study overall: Every donor yielded three CD4 naive, three CD4 memory, two CD8 naive and one CD8 memory plate.

Deep was the level used in running the assay. Libraries were prepared by immunoSEQ multiplex PCR; TCRdb keeps only in-frame clonotypes and omits some of them. Among about 330,000 clones listed, 74% were seen once. Memory CD4+ cells were the fraction left after CD45RA+ naive selection. Trimming shortened V by 5 bases and J by 4 bases, and 9 bases separated the two germline ends. This CDR3 is 13 amino acids long. Germline V gene lookup returns CDR1 KGHSH and CDR2 LQKENI. This TCR was recovered from a man between 25 and 39 years old in good health. The chain carries TRBV18 and TRBJ2-1; the D is unclear. The sequenced material came from memory CD4+ T cells sorted from blood. The subset was: CD45RA-negative fraction. The CDR3 reads CASSSGSYNEQFF. The CDR3 DNA reads as TGTGCCAGCTCATCCGGGTCTTACAATGAGCAGTTCTTC.